Listed here is a single T cell receptor beta chain. A second 7 to 11 cycle PCR used barcoded and J-beta primers. TCRdb re-called the 5' RACE reads with MiXCR, one entry per CDR3 protein. The sample comprises 1.5 million to 2 million distinct CDR3 sequences, roughly 49% of which are singletons, and more than 2% rests with the top ten. These data come from a study of blood T cells in healthy people across ages. Trimming pared 1 base from V and 1 base from J, leaving 9 bases between. The V gene's germline CDR1 is MNHNS and CDR2 SASEGT. CDR3 length equals 15 residues. The sample taken for sequencing was blood. This clonotype was obtained from a woman between 35 and 50 years old in good health. This sequence joins TRBV6-1 and TRBJ2-3; tentative D call: TRBD2 (5 bases). CDR3 amino acids: CASSEVWGGTDTQYF. DNA of the CDR3: TGTGCCAGCAGTGAAGTTTGGGGAGGCACAGATACGCAGTATTTT.